This TCR beta chain is from a study of shared clonotypes between healthy human individuals. Study conclusions and caveats: Clonotypes which were not shared had lower generation probabilities than clonotypes that all four donors shared.

As to this clone: The antigen is undetermined.

V lost 0 bases to trimming and J lost 5 bases; unmatched junction nucleotides: 10. This CDR3 has 17 amino acids. CDR1 and CDR2 from the germline V gene are SGHRS and YFSETQ. Several immunoSEQ 96-well plates shared each subset's DNA, each plate a replicate. The assay was immunoSEQ multiplex PCR, and TCRdb's table has in-frame clones only and misses some. The profile shows under 650,000 clones, 90% to 97% of them singletons. Sample: naive CD4+ T cells sorted from blood. Sample subset: CD45RA+ positively selected. The gene calls are TRBV5-1 and TRBJ1-3; 8 bases agree with TRBD1. The receptor was derived from a woman aged 25-40 years in good health. The CDR3: CASSLASDRVLRNTIYF. The CDR3 nucleotides read TGCGCCAGCAGCTTGGCCTCGGACAGGGTCTTGCGAAACACCATATATTTT.